This T cell receptor (beta chain) is drawn from a study of T-cell memory formation after mild COVID-19. Turning to the study itself: TCR clusters were mostly donor specific.

The CDR3 covers 14 residues. Germline CDR1 and CDR2: SGHNT and YYREEE (reference sequence). Trimming cost V 4 bases and J 5 bases; bases outside gene matches: 4. Study-wide points: CD4+ contracting clones lay mainly in CM and EM, CD8+ ones in EMRA.

A remark on this clonotype: The antigen is undetermined.

TCRdb itself ran the 5' RACE reads through MiXCR, one entry per CDR3 protein. Of 250,000 to 350,000 distinct CDR3 sequences in the sample, 19% were seen once. Sequencing was carried out using PBMCs or a T cell subset sorted from them (not recorded which). The chain joins TRBV5-4 to TRBJ1-4; 8 nucleotides match TRBD1. The clonotype comes from a man between 18 and 35 years old who had mild COVID-19 (a few samples of this study predate the infection). Cell type and time point are not known. Written as DNA, the CDR3 is TGTGCCAGCAGCCTGGGACAGGCCAATGAAAAACTGTTTTTT. It encodes CASSLGQANEKLFF.